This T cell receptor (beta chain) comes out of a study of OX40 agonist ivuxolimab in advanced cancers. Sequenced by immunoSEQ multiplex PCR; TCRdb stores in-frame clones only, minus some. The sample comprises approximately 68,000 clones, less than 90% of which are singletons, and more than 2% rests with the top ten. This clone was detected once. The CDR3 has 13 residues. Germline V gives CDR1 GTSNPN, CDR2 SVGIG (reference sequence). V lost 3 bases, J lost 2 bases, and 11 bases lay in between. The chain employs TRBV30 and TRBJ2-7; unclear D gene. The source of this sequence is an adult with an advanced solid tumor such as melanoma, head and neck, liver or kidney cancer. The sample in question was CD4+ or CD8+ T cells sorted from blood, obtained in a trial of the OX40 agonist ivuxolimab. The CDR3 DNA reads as TGTGCCTGGAGGGGTAAGCCAGCCTACGAGCAGTACTTC. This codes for CAWRGKPAYEQYF.